This TCR beta chain was identified during a study of OX40 agonist ivuxolimab in advanced cancers. Study in general: Dose-escalation cases comprised hepatocellular carcinoma, melanoma, renal cell or head and neck cancer. Notes on the study in general: Expanded clones were, on average, more numerous among CD8+ T cells than CD4+. Partial responders receiving 0.1-3.0 mg/kg showed among the lowest clonal expansion.

Measured with immunoSEQ multiplex PCR; TCRdb has only the in-frame clones, and not every one. The sample shows some 70,000 clones, about nine tenths of them seen only once. The V segment lost 5 bases and the J segment 15 bases; nucleotides outside the gene matches: 6. Germline lookup yields CDR1 SGHTA and CDR2 FQGNSA. The CDR3 runs to 11 residues. The sampling schedule covered blood at baseline, cycle 4 day 1, and cycle 7 day 1. Comment on this clone: Its antigen is undetermined.

The source material was CD4+ or CD8+ T cells sorted from blood, sampled in a trial of the OX40 agonist ivuxolimab. This clonotype was sampled from an adult with an advanced solid tumor such as melanoma, head and neck, liver or kidney cancer. The chain has TRBV7-2 and TRBJ2-1; 8 nucleotides line up with TRBD2. CDR3 residues: CASSLSGGPFF. DNA of the CDR3: TGTGCCAGCAGCCTCAGCGGGGGCCCGTTCTTC.